This T cell receptor beta chain comes out of a study of blood T cell repertoires in COVID-19. In the study overall: The United States, Italy and Spain provided the acute and convalescent COVID-19 samples. In each case, the material was cDNA or gDNA derived from T cells, B-cell-depleted T cells, or PBMCs.

After removal of 4 bases from V and 1 base from J, the junction contained 3 bases not matched to a gene. This CDR3 region has 15 residues. CDR1 and CDR2 (germline): SGHAT, FQDESV (reference sequence). Original data processing: From reference gene primer amplification, estimates of nucleated cell counts were derived. Generated by immunoSEQ multiplex PCR, the TCRdb table keeps only in-frame clones and is missing some. V and J calls and clone size are copied from that table; D and trimming were computed from the DNA. The table includes around 70,000 clones, 75% detected once. This chain joins TRBV11-1 and TRBJ2-2, with 7 nucleotides matching TRBD1. This clonotype was obtained from a man between 65 and 85 years old with acute or convalescent COVID-19. Sequencing used peripheral blood. The CDR3 region is CASSSDRWNTGELFF. CDR3 coding DNA: TGTGCCAGCAGCTCGGACAGGTGGAACACCGGGGAGCTGTTTTTT.